What follows is one T cell receptor (beta chain) and its context. The record originates from a study of human T cells and chemical hapten exposure. CDR3 length: 13 amino acids. V was cut by 2 bases and J by 2 bases, with 6 bases left in between. Germline CDR1 reads SGHNT; CDR2 reads YENEEA. Via MiXCR, TCRdb re-called the 5' RACE reads, giving one row per CDR3 protein. The sample contains 70,000 to 85,000 distinct CDR3 sequences, more than 15% of which appear only once. Unfractionated whole blood yielded the extracted total RNA. V usage is TRBV11-3 and J usage is TRBJ2-5; D ambiguous. This receptor was identified in a female donor in good health. Written as DNA, the CDR3 is TGTGCCAGCAGCTTAAGTAGTCAAGAGACCCAGTACTTC. Its translation is CASSLSSQETQYF.